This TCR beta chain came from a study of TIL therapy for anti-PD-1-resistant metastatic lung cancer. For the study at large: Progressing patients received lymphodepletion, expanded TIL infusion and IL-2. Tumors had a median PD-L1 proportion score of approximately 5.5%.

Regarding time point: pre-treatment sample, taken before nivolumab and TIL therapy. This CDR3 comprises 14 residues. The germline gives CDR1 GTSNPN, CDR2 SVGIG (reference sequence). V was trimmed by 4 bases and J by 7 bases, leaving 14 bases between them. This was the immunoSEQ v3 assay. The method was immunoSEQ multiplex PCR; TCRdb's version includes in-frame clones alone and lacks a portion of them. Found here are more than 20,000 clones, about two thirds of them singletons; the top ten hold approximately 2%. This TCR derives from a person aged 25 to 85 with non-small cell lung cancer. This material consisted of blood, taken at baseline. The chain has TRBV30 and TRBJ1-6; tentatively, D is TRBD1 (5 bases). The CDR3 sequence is CAWNRGRNNSPLHF. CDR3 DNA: TGTGCCTGGAATAGGGGACGCAACAATTCACCCCTCCACTTT.